These T cell receptor beta chains were read from a single sample in a study of molecular identifiers for immune sequencing clone quantification. Via MiXCR, TCRdb re-called the PCR reads, giving one row per CDR3 protein. The sample carries around 470,000 distinct CDR3 sequences, about 22% recorded once. The sample consisted of naive CD8+ T cells from blood, with Jurkat cell RNA spiked in. These receptors were obtained from a human donor in good health. Some libraries in this study had Jurkat cell RNA spiked in. Each CDR3 is given with its conserved first and last residue. A D gene is named only where the DNA matches it firmly. Clone sizes are given selectively: once, few, many, or a class where the clone is expanded.

d_gene: TRBD2
abundance: many
j_gene: TRBJ2-5
v_gene: TRBV6-5
CDR3aa: CASSYRGRRQETQYF
CDR3nt: TGTGCCAGCAGTTACCGCGGGAGGCGTCAAGAGACCCAGTACTTC

d_gene: TRBD1
abundance: many
j_gene: TRBJ2-1
v_gene: TRBV14
CDR3aa: CASSRLGQGAVSVEQFF
CDR3nt: TGTGCCAGCAGCCGACTGGGACAGGGGGCGGTATCTGTGGAGCAGTTCTTC

d_gene: NA
abundance: few
j_gene: TRBJ2-7
v_gene: TRBV20-1
CDR3aa: CSARVGRDEQYF
CDR3nt: TGCAGTGCTAGAGTGGGCAGGGACGAGCAGTACTTC

d_gene: NA
abundance: many
j_gene: TRBJ2-7
v_gene: TRBV30
CDR3aa: CAWSVGGAYEQYF
CDR3nt: TGTGCCTGGAGTGTTGGCGGAGCCTACGAGCAGTACTTC

d_gene: NA
abundance: few
j_gene: TRBJ2-2
v_gene: TRBV12-3/TRBV12-4
CDR3aa: CASSFWGTPNTGELFF
CDR3nt: TGTGCCAGCAGTTTTTGGGGGACCCCCAACACCGGGGAGCTGTTTTTT

d_gene: TRBD2
abundance: NA
j_gene: TRBJ2-5
v_gene: TRBV7-9
CDR3aa: CASSHQLAGAFETQYF
CDR3nt: TGTGCCAGCAGCCACCAACTAGCGGGAGCGTTCGAGACCCAGTACTTC

d_gene: NA
abundance: NA
j_gene: TRBJ2-5
v_gene: TRBV20-1
CDR3aa: CSARETRQETQYF
CDR3nt: TGCAGTGCTAGAGAGACACGCCAAGAGACCCAGTACTTC

d_gene: NA
abundance: few
j_gene: TRBJ2-2
v_gene: TRBV27
CDR3aa: CASSFEPSAGELFF
CDR3nt: TGTGCCAGCAGTTTTGAGCCAAGCGCCGGGGAGCTGTTTTTT

d_gene: NA
abundance: few
j_gene: TRBJ2-1
v_gene: TRBV10-3
CDR3aa: CAISLGLDYNEQFF
CDR3nt: TGTGCCATCAGTCTAGGACTCGACTACAATGAGCAGTTCTTC

d_gene: NA
abundance: few
j_gene: TRBJ2-1
v_gene: TRBV6-2/TRBV6-3
CDR3aa: CASSYPMGNEQFF
CDR3nt: TGTGCCAGCAGTTACCCGATGGGAAATGAGCAGTTCTTC

d_gene: TRBD1
abundance: many
j_gene: TRBJ2-7
v_gene: TRBV20-1
CDR3aa: CSANPQAGTVSYEQYF
CDR3nt: TGCAGTGCTAACCCGCAAGCAGGGACAGTCTCCTACGAGCAGTACTTC

d_gene: TRBD1
abundance: many
j_gene: TRBJ2-7
v_gene: TRBV6-2/TRBV6-3
CDR3aa: CASSPNIRDRGPHEQYF
CDR3nt: TGTGCCAGCAGCCCTAATATCCGGGACAGGGGCCCCCACGAGCAGTACTTC

d_gene: NA
abundance: many
j_gene: TRBJ2-7
v_gene: TRBV4-1
CDR3aa: CASSQIVGPVYEQYF
CDR3nt: TGCGCCAGCAGCCAAATCGTGGGGCCCGTCTACGAGCAGTACTTC

d_gene: NA
abundance: NA
j_gene: TRBJ2-1
v_gene: TRBV18
CDR3aa: CASSPTWTASVNPGIHEQFF
CDR3nt: TGTGCCAGCTCACCTACCTGGACGGCTAGCGTAAACCCGGGAATTCATGAGCAGTTCTTC

d_gene: TRBD2
abundance: NA
j_gene: TRBJ2-3
v_gene: TRBV19
CDR3aa: CASSTPASGGTGDTQYF
CDR3nt: TGTGCCAGTAGTACACCCGCTAGCGGGGGGACTGGAGATACGCAGTATTTT

d_gene: NA
abundance: few
j_gene: TRBJ2-7
v_gene: TRBV2
CDR3aa: CASTGPDRYEQYF
CDR3nt: TGTGCCAGCACTGGACCGGACCGCTACGAGCAGTACTTC